These 21 T cell receptor beta chains originate from one sample sequenced in a study of T-cell reconstitution after alpha-beta-depleted transplantation in children. Construction of the TCRbeta library involved unique molecular identifiers. TCRdb passed the PCR reads through MiXCR, listing each CDR3 protein once. The table includes about 540,000 distinct CDR3 sequences, about 17% detected once. The sample consisted of PBMCs from the stem cell graft donor, taken from the stem cell graft. These receptors came from a human donor who donated a stem cell graft to a child with acute lymphoblastic leukemia.

This clonotype was observed a few times. J is TRBJ1-1 and V is TRBV25-1; 9 bases are a match to TRBD1. The CDR3 sequence is 17 residues long. CDR1 and CDR2 (germline): MGHDK, SYGVNS. The junction had 8 bases not matched to a gene; V was cut back by 2 bases and J by 1 base. As DNA, the CDR3 is TGTGCCAGCAGTGAAGGGGCGGCGACAGGGGGGAACACTGAAGCTTTCTTT. Translated, it gives CASSEGAATGGNTEAFF.

In its sample, this clonotype was seen a few times. This sequence joins TRBV7-3 and TRBJ2-1; D is unresolved. Germline CDR1 reads SGHTA; CDR2 reads FQGTGA. The CDR3 extends over 13 amino acids. V was trimmed by 5 bases and J by 10 bases, leaving 15 bases between them. The CDR3 is CASSPGQQGEQFF. The CDR3 nucleotides read TGTGCCAGCAGCCCGGGCCAGCAAGGAGAGCAGTTCTTC.

The rearrangement joins TRBV5-4 to TRBJ2-3, with 8 nucleotides matching TRBD2. Losses at the gene ends were 2 bases for V and 0 bases for J; bases not matched to a gene: 5. CDR3 length: 16 amino acids. Germline V lookup: CDR1 SGHNT, CDR2 YYREEE (reference sequence). CDR3 bases: TGTGCCAGCAGCTTAAGTAGCGGGGTCAGCACAGATACGCAGTATTTT. As protein: CASSLSSGVSTDTQYF.

The table lists this clonotype with a few counts. V gene TRBV5-1 combines with J gene TRBJ2-4; maybe TRBD1 (5 bases). The CDR3 has 17 residues. Germline-derived CDR1 and CDR2 are SGHRS and YFSETQ. With 5 bases removed from V and 3 bases from J, the gap between germline ends came to 21 bases. DNA of the CDR3: TGCGCCAGCAGTTTTGCCAGGGAAGAGTTTGGCAAAAACATTCAGTACTTC. It translates to CASSFAREEFGKNIQYF.

This clonotype has more than one count but fewer than ten. The chain recombines TRBV3-1 with TRBJ1-4; D is ambiguous. The germline V gene has CDR1 LGHDT and CDR2 YNNKEL (reference sequence). Trimming left V 0 bases short and J 8 bases short, with 7 bases between. The CDR3 totals 13 residues. Here the CDR3 DNA reads TGTGCCAGCAGCCAAGATACTGACGAAAAACTGTTTTTT. Amino acid sequence: CASSQDTDEKLFF.

This clonotype was detected a few times. The CDR3 sequence: CASSFWTDNQPQHF. The CDR3 DNA reads TGTGCCAGCAGCTTCTGGACAGATAATCAGCCCCAGCATTTT. This rearrangement joins TRBV5-6 to TRBJ1-5; the D gene is possibly TRBD1 (6 bases). This CDR3 region has 14 residues. The germline V gene encodes CDR1 SGHDT and CDR2 YYEEEE. V was trimmed by 2 bases and J by 4 bases, leaving 10 bases between them.

This clonotype was detected a few times. DNA for the CDR3: TGTGCCAGCAGCCCCGGGCGGCAGGGGGGCAATGAGCAGTTCTTC. Its protein is CASSPGRQGGNEQFF. The rearrangement uses TRBV4-2 and TRBJ2-1; D is perhaps TRBD1 (7 bases). V lost 4 bases, J lost 6 bases, and 16 bases lay in between. The CDR3 runs to 15 residues. From germline, CDR1 is LGHNA and CDR2 YNFKEQ.

CDR3 sequence (DNA): TGTGCCAGCAGTTTACGGGGTAACGATGAGCAGTTCTTC. This translates into CASSLRGNDEQFF. This rearrangement joins TRBV27 to TRBJ2-1, with D perhaps TRBD2 (5 bases). Germline assignment: CDR1 MNHEY and CDR2 SMNVEV (reference sequence). The V end was cut by 2 bases, the J end by 8 bases, with 10 bases between. The CDR3 runs 13 residues.

V is TRBV5-1 and J is TRBJ2-7, with 13 nucleotides matching TRBD2. V was clipped by 4 bases and J by 7 bases; unmatched bases: 5. In germline, CDR1 is SGHRS, CDR2 YFSETQ. The CDR3 runs 14 residues. The CDR3 loop is CASSRTSGSTEQYF. CDR3 DNA: TGCGCCAGCAGCCGGACTAGCGGGAGCACGGAGCAGTACTTC. Full variable domain (remainder filled in from reference TRBV5-1 and TRBJ2-7): KAGVTQTPRYLIKTRGQQVTLSCSPISGHRSVSWYQQTPGQGLQFLFEYFSETQRNKGNFPGRFSGRQFSNSRSEMNVSTLELGDSALYLCASSRTSGSTEQYFGPGTRLTVT.

This clonotype came up a few times. V usage is TRBV12-3 or TRBV12-4 and J usage is TRBJ1-4; the D is unclear. Between the trimmed V and J ends, which lost 5 bases and 4 bases, there was a span of 14 bases. The CDR3 spans 15 residues. CDR3 residues: CASSNARAGNEKLFF. The CDR3 nucleotides read TGTGCCAGCAGTAATGCGAGGGCGGGTAATGAAAAACTGTTTTTT.

This chain connects TRBV12-3 or TRBV12-4 to TRBJ2-5; 9 bases fit TRBD2. CDR3 length: 14 amino acids. V was clipped by 4 bases and J by 5 bases; unmatched bases: 5. CDR3 sequence reads: CASSSYSGSETQYF. CDR3 sequence (DNA): TGTGCCAGCAGTTCCTATAGCGGGAGTGAGACCCAGTACTTC.

The chain has TRBV20-1 and TRBJ2-5; D is uncertain. Trimming left V 3 bases short and J 2 bases short, with 16 bases between. The germline gives CDR1 DFQATT, CDR2 SNEGSKA (reference sequence). The CDR3 runs 15 residues. The CDR3 DNA reads TGCAGTGCTAGGGATCCTATGAAAGTTCAAGAGACCCAGTACTTC. This gives the protein CSARDPMKVQETQYF.

This clonotype was recorded many times. This chain links TRBV5-1 with TRBJ2-7; the D gene is possibly TRBD1 (5 bases). V lost 3 bases, J lost 5 bases, and 15 bases lay in between. Germline assignment: CDR1 SGHRS and CDR2 YFSETQ. CDR3 length equals 14 residues. The CDR3 loop is CASSSPGLVDEQYF. The CDR3 DNA follows: TGCGCCAGCAGCTCCCCAGGGTTGGTGGACGAGCAGTACTTC.

This clonotype turned up a few times. The gene calls are TRBV3-1 and TRBJ2-3; D not resolved. This CDR3 is built from 13 residues. Trimming cost V 1 base and J 6 bases, with 8 bases left between them. Germline CDR1 is LGHDT and CDR2 is YNNKEL (reference sequence). CDR3: CASSQARPDTQYF. In DNA, the CDR3 is TGTGCCAGCAGCCAAGCCCGGCCGGATACGCAGTATTTT.

The chain combines TRBV5-1 with TRBJ2-1; possibly TRBD1 for D (6 bases). The germline V gene encodes CDR1 SGHRS and CDR2 YFSETQ. V lost 0 bases and J lost 0, with 10 bases in between. The CDR3 is 16 residues long. CDR3 bases: TGCGCCAGCAGCTTGGACAGGGCTCCCTCCTACAATGAGCAGTTCTTC. Protein product: CASSLDRAPSYNEQFF.

This clonotype has only a few counts. The rearrangement uses TRBV20-1 and TRBJ2-7; 7 nucleotides align to TRBD1. This CDR3 has 13 residues. J gave up 1 base and V 3 bases, and 3 bases lay outside the gene matches. Germline CDR1 is DFQATT and CDR2 is SNEGSKA (reference sequence). This CDR3 reads CSARTGLSYEQYF. The CDR3 DNA reads TGCAGTGCTAGGACAGGGTTATCCTACGAGCAGTACTTC.

The chain employs TRBV6-1 and TRBJ1-1, with D possibly being TRBD1 (6 bases). Germline CDR1 and CDR2: MNHNS and SASEGT. V was pared by 6 bases and J by 2 bases, with 16 bases between. This CDR3 spans 15 amino acids. For the CDR3, the DNA is TGTGCCAGCAGCCGCGCCCCGACAGGAAACACTGAAGCTTTCTTT. The encoded protein is CASSRAPTGNTEAFF.

There are a few counts of this clonotype. This sequence joins TRBV5-1 and TRBJ2-1; 9 bases map to TRBD1. V was clipped by 2 bases and J by 6 bases; unmatched bases: 12. CDR1 and CDR2 (germline): SGHRS, YFSETQ. This CDR3 contains 17 residues. DNA for the CDR3: TGCGCCAGCAGCTTATTCGCCCCGGGACAGGGTAGCAATGAGCAGTTCTTC. As protein: CASSLFAPGQGSNEQFF.

This clonotype has just a few counts. In nucleotides, the CDR3 is TGTGCCAGTAGTATGTCCGCTCTCCGGGACAGGGGGAGCTATGGCTACACCTTC. Translating it yields CASSMSALRDRGSYGYTF. The chain is built from TRBV19 and TRBJ1-2; 11 nucleotides align to TRBD1. The germline gives CDR1 LNHDA, CDR2 SQIVND (reference sequence). Germline trimming cut 3 bases from V and 4 bases from J; bases unmatched to any gene: 13. CDR3 length: 18 amino acids.

In this sample, this clonotype turned up a few times. J is TRBJ2-1 and V is TRBV12-3 or TRBV12-4; D gene ambiguous. V was clipped by 8 bases and J by 5 bases, with 10 bases between them. The length of the CDR3 is 12 residues. Here the CDR3 reads CASSSTNNEQFF. The CDR3 region has the DNA TGTGCCAGCTCCTCGACCAACAATGAGCAGTTCTTC.

This clonotype was counted between two and nine times. V and J are TRBV7-9 and TRBJ1-1, with 8 bases fitting TRBD1. Germline loops: CDR1 SEHNR, CDR2 FQNEAQ (reference sequence). CDR3 length: 14 residues. Trimming at V came to 6 bases and at J to 6 bases, leaving 9 bases not matched to a gene. The CDR3 nucleotides are TGTGCCAGCAGTCTGACAGGGGTAGGTGCTGAAGCTTTCTTT. Residues: CASSLTGVGAEAFF. Filled out from reference TRBV7-9 and TRBJ1-1, the complete variable domain reads DTGVSQNPRHKITKRGQNVTFRCDPISEHNRLYWYRQTLGQGPEFLTYFQNEAQLEKSRLLSDRFSAERPKGSFSTLEIQRTEQGDSAMYLCASSLTGVGAEAFFGQGTRLTVV.